Below, 2 T cell receptor beta chains from the same sample are listed, as sequenced in a study of blood T cells in healthy people across ages. A second about 6 to 11 cycle PCR used barcoded and J-beta primers. TCRdb redid the calling of the 5' RACE reads with MiXCR, one entry per CDR3 protein. The table lists over 1,200,000 distinct CDR3 sequences, 59% of them singletons. The sequenced sample consisted of blood. The source of these receptors is a man aged 18 to 35 in good health.

The chain carries TRBV20-1 and TRBJ2-3, with D possibly being TRBD2 (7 bases). V lost 0 bases and J lost 4, with 14 bases in between. The CDR3 is 15 residues long. Germline V CDR1 and CDR2: DFQATT, SNEGSKA (reference sequence). The CDR3 loop reads CSARDRGGAPDTQYF. The CDR3 region has the DNA TGCAGTGCTAGAGATCGAGGGGGGGCACCAGATACGCAGTATTTT.

The rearrangement links TRBV20-1 to TRBJ2-3, with D perhaps given as TRBD1 or TRBD2 (5 bases each). Germline loops: CDR1 DFQATT, CDR2 SNEGSKA (reference sequence). This CDR3 comprises 17 residues. V was pared by 0 bases and J by 0 bases, with 16 bases between. DNA of the CDR3: TGCAGTGCTAGAGATGGGGGTGACAGATCTAGCACAGATACGCAGTATTTT. It specifies CSARDGGDRSSTDTQYF.